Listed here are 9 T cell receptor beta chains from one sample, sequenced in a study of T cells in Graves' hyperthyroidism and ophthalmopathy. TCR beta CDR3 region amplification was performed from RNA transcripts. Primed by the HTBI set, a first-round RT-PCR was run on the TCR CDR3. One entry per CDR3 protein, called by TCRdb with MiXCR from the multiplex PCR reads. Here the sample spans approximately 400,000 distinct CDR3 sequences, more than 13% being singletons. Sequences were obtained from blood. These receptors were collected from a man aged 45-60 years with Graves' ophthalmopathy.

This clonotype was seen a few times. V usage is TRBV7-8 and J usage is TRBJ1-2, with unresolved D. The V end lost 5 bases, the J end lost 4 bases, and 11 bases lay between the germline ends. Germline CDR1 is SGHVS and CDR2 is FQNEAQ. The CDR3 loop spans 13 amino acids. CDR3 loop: CASSPVPLYGYTF. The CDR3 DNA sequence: TGTGCCAGCAGCCCCGTTCCCCTCTATGGCTACACCTTC.

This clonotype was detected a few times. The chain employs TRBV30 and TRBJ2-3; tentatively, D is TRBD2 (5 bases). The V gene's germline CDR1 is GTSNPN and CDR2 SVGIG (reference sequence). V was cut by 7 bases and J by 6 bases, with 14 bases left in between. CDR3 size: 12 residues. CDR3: CAFFPRGDTQYF. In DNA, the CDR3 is TGTGCCTTCTTCCCCCGGGGTGATACGCAGTATTTT. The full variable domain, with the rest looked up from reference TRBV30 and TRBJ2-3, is SQTIHQWPATLVQPVGSPLSLECTVEGTSNPNLYWYRQAAGRGLQLLFYSVGIGQISSEVPQNLSASRPQDRQFILSSKKLLLSDSGFYLCAFFPRGDTQYFGPGTRLTVL.

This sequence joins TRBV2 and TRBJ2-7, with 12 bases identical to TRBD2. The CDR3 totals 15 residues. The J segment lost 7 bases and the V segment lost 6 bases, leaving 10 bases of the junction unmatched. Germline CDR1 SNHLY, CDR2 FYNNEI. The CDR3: CASRRLAGGPGEQYF. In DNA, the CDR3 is TGTGCCAGCAGGCGGCTAGCGGGAGGGCCGGGGGAGCAGTACTTC.

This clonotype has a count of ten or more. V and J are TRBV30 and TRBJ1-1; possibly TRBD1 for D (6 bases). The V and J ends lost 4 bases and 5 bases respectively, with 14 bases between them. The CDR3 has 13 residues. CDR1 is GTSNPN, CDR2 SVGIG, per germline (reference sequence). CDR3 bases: TGTGCCTGGAACATACAGGGTACGACTGAAGCTTTCTTT. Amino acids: CAWNIQGTTEAFF.

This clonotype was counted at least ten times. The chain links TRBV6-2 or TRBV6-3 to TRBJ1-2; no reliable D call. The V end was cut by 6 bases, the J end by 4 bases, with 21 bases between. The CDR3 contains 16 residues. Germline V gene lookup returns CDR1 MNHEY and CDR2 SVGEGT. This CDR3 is CASRPISKGRGYGYTF. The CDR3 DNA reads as TGTGCCAGCAGACCTATCTCGAAAGGGCGAGGCTATGGCTACACCTTC.

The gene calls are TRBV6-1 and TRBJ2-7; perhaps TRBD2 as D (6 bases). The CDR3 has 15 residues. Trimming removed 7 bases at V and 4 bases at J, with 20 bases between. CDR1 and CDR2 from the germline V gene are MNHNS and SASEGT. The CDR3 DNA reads TGTGCCAGCAAAGTTGGGTCGGGAGAGGGGTACGAGCAGTACTTC. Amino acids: CASKVGSGEGYEQYF.

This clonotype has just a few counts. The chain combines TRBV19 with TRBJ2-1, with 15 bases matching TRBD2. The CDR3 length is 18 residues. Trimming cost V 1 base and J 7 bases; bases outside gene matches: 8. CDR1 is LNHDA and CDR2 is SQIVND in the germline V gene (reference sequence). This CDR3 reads CASSIVSPGTSGRNEQFF. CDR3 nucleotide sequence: TGTGCCAGTAGTATAGTATCTCCTGGGACTAGCGGGAGGAATGAGCAGTTCTTC.

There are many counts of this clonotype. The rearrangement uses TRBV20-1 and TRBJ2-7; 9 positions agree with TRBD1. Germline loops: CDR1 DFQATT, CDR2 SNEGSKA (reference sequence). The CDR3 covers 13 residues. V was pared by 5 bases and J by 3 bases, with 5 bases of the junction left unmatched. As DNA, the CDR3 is TGCAGTGCTCAGACAGGGGGAGTCTACGAGCAGTACTTC. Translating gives CSAQTGGVYEQYF.

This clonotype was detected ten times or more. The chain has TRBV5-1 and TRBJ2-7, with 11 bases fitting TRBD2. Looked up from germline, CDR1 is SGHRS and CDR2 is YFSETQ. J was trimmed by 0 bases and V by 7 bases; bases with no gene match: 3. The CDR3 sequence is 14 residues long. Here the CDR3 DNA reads TGCGCCAGCGGACTAGCGGGCGACTCCTACGAGCAGTACTTC. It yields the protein CASGLAGDSYEQYF.